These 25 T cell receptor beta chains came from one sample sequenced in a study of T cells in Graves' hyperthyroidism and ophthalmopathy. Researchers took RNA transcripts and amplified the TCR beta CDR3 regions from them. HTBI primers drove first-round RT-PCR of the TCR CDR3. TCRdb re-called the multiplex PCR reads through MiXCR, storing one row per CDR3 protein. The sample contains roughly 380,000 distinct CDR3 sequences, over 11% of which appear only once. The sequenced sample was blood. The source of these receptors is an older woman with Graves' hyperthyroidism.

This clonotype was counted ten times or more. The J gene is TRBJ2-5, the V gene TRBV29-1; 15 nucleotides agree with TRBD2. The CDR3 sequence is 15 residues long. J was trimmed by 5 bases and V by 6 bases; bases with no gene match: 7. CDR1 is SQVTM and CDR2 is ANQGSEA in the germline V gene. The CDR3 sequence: CSVGGLAGGMETQYF. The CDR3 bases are TGCAGCGTGGGGGGACTAGCGGGAGGAATGGAGACCCAGTACTTC.

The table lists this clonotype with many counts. The CDR3 coding sequence is TGTGCCACCAGCAGAGATATGCGGACAGATACGCAGTATTTT. Translating it yields CATSRDMRTDTQYF. The chain is built from TRBV15 and TRBJ2-3, with D unresolved. The CDR3 loop spans 14 amino acids. The germline CDR1 and CDR2 sequences are LNHNV and YYDKDF (reference sequence). Between the trimmed V and J ends, which lost 0 bases and 3 bases, there was a span of 7 bases.

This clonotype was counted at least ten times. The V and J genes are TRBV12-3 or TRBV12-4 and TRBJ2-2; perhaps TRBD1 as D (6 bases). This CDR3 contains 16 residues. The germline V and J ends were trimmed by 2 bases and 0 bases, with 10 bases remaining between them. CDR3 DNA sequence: TGTGCCAGCAGTTTACCCGGACAGACGAACACCGGGGAGCTGTTTTTT. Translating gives CASSLPGQTNTGELFF.

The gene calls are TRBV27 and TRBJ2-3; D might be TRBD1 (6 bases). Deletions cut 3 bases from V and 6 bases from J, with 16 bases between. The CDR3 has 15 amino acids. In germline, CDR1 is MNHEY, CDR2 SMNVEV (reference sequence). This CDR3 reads CASSFWAGEGDTQYF. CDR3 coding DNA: TGTGCCAGCAGTTTTTGGGCAGGGGAAGGGGATACGCAGTATTTT.

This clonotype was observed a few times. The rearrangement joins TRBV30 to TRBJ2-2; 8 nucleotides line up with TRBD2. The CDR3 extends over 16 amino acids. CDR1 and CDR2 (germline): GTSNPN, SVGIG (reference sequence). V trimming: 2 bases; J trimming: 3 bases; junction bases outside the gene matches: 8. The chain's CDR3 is CAWSPPAGVYTGELFF. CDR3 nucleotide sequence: TGTGCCTGGAGTCCCCCAGCGGGAGTTTACACCGGGGAGCTGTTTTTT.

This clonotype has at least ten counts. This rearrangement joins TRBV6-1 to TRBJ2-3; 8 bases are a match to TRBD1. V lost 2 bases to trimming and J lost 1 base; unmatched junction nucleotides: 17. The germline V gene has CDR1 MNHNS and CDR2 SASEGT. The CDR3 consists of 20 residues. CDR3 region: CASSEHGLWTGKAGTDTQYF. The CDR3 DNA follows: TGTGCCAGCAGTGAACATGGACTCTGGACAGGGAAGGCGGGCACAGATACGCAGTATTTT.

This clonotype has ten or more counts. The CDR3 nucleotides read TGTGCCAGCAGCCCCGGGGCCCAGGGGGCTGGAGATACGCAGTATTTT. It encodes CASSPGAQGAGDTQYF. The J gene is TRBJ2-3, the V gene TRBV11-3, with 8 nucleotides matching TRBD1. Unmatched junction bases numbered 12, after V lost 5 bases and J lost 5 bases. Looked up from germline, CDR1 is SGHNT and CDR2 is YENEEA. This CDR3 region has 16 residues.

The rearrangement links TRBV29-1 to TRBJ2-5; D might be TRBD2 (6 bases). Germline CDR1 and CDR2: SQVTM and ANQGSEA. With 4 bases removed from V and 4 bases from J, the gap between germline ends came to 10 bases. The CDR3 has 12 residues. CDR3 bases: TGCAGCGTTGTTCCAGCGGGAGAGACCCAGTACTTC. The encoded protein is CSVVPAGETQYF. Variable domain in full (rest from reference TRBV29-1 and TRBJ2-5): SAVISQKPSRDICQRGTSLTIQCQVDSQVTMMFWYRQQPGQSLTLIATANQGSEATYESGFVIDKFPISRPNLTFSTLTVSNMSPEDSSIYLCSVVPAGETQYFGPGTRLLVL.

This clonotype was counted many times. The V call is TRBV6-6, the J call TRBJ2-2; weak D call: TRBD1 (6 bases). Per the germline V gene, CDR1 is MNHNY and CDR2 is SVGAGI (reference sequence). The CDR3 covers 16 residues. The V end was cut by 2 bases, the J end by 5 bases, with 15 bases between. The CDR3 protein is CASSYPQGQETGELFF. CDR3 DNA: TGTGCCAGCAGTTACCCACAGGGCCAAGAGACCGGGGAGCTGTTTTTT.

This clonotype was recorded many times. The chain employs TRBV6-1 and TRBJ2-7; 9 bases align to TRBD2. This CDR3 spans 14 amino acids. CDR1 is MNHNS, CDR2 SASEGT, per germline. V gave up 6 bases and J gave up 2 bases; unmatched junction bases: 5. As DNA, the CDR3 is TGTGCCAGCAGCGCGACTAGCGGCGCCTACGAGCAGTACTTC. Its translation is CASSATSGAYEQYF.

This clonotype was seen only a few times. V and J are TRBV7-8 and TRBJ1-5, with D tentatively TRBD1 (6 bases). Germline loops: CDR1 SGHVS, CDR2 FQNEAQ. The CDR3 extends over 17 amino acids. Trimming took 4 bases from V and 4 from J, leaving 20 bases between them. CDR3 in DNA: TGTGCCAGCAGCTCCCTCCGCTGGGGGCGTCGGAATCAGCCCCAGCATTTT. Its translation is CASSSLRWGRRNQPQHF.

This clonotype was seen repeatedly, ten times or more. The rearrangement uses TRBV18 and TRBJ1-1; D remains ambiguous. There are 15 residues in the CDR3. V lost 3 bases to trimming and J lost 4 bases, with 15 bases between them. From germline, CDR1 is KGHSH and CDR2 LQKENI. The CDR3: CASSPGTDGRTEAFF. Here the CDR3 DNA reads TGTGCCAGCTCACCGGGAACGGACGGCCGCACTGAAGCTTTCTTT.

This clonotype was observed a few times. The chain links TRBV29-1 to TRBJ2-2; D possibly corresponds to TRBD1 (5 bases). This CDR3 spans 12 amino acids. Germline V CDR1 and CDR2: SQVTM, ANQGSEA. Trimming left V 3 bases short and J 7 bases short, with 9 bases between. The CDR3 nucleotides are TGCAGCGTTGACCGAAGGGGCGGGGAGCTGTTTTTT. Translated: CSVDRRGGELFF.

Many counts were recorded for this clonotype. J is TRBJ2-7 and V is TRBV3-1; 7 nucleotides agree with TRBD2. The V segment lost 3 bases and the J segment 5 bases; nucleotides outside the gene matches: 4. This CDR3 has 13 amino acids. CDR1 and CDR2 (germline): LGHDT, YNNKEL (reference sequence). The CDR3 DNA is TGTGCCAGCAGCCATGACAGCGGGAACGAGCAGTACTTC. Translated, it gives CASSHDSGNEQYF.

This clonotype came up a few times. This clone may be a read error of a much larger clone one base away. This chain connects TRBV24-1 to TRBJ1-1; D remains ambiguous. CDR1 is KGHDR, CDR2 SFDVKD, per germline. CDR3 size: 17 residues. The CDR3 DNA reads TGTGTCACCAGTGATTTGACGTTGGGAGAGCAAAACACTGAAGCTTTCTTT. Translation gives CVTSDLTLGEQNTEAFF.

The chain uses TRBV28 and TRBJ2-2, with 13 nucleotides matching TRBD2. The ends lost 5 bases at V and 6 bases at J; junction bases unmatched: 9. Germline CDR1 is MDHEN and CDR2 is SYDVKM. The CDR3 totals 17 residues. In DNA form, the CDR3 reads TGTGCCAGCAGTGGACTAGCGGGAGTCGGTTCATCCGGGGAGCTGTTTTTT. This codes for CASSGLAGVGSSGELFF.

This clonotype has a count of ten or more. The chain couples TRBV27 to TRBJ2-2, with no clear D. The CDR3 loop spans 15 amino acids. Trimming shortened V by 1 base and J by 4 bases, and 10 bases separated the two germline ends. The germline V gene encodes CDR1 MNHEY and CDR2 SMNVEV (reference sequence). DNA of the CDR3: TGTGCCAGCAGTTTATATTTGCCCGGCACCGGGGAGCTGTTTTTT. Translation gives CASSLYLPGTGELFF.

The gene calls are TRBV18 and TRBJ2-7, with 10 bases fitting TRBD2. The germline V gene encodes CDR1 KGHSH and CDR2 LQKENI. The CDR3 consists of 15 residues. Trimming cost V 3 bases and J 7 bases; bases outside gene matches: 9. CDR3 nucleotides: TGTGCCAGCTCACCGGCTGGACTAGCGGCGGGAGAGCAGTACTTC. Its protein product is CASSPAGLAAGEQYF.

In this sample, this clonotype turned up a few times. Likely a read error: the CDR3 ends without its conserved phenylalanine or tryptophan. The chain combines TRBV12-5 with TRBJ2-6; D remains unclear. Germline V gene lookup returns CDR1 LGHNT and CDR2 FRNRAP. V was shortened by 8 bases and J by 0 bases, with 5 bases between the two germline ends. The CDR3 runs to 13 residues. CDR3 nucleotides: TGTGCTAGTCTCCTCTCTGGGGCCAACGTCCTGACTTCC. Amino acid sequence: CASLLSGANVLTS.

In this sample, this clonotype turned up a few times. CDR3 amino acids: CSARDRRAGSTDTQYF. In DNA, the CDR3 is TGCAGTGCTAGAGATCGGAGGGCGGGCAGCACAGATACGCAGTATTTT. This sequence joins TRBV20-1 and TRBJ2-3; D possibly corresponds to TRBD2 (6 bases). V lost 0 bases, J lost 0 bases, and 13 bases lay in between. The CDR3 runs to 16 residues. Per germline, CDR1 DFQATT and CDR2 SNEGSKA (reference sequence).

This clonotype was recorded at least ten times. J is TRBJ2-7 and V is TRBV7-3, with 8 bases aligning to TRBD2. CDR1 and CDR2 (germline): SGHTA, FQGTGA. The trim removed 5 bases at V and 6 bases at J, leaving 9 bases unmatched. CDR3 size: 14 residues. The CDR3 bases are TGTGCCAGCAGCCTTAGCGGGACGAATGGCGAGCAGTACTTC. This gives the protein CASSLSGTNGEQYF. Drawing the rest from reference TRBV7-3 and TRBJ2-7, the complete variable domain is GAGVSQTPSNKVTEKGKYVELRCDPISGHTALYWYRQSLGQGPEFLIYFQGTGAADDSGLPNDRFFAVRPEGSVSTLKIQRTERGDSAVYLCASSLSGTNGEQYFGPGTRLTVT.

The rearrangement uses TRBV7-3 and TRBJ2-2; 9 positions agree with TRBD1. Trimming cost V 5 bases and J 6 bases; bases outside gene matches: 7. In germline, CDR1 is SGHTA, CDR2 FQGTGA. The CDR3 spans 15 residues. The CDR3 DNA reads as TGTGCCAGCAGCCCCCCGACAGGGGGGGCCGGGGAGCTGTTTTTT. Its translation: CASSPPTGGAGELFF.

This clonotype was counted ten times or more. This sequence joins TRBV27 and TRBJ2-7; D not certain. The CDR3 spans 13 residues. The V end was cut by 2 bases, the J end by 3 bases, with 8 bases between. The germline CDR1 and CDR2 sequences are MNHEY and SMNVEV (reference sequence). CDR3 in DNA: TGTGCCAGCAGTTTAGGGTCCGGCTACGAGCAGTACTTC. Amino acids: CASSLGSGYEQYF.

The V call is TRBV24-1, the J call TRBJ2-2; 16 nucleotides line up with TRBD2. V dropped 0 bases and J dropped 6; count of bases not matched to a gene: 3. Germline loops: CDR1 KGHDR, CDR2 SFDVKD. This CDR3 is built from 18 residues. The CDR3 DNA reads TGTGCCACCAGTGATTTGCGGGGACTAGCGGGAGGGTCCGGGGAGCTGTTTTTT. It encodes CATSDLRGLAGGSGELFF.

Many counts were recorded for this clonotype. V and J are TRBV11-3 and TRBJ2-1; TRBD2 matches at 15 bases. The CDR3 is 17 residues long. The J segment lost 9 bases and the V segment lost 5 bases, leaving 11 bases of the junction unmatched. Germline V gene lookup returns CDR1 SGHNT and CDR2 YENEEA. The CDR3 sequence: CASSPRTSGRAGGEQFF. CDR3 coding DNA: TGTGCCAGCAGCCCCCGGACTAGCGGGAGGGCGGGGGGTGAGCAGTTCTTC. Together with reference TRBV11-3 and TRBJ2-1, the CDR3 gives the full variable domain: EAGVVQSPRYKIIEKKQPVAFWCNPISGHNTLYWYLQNLGQGPELLIRYENEEAVDDSQLPKDRFSAERLKGVDSTLKIQPAELGDSAVYLCASSPRTSGRAGGEQFFGPGTRLTVL.